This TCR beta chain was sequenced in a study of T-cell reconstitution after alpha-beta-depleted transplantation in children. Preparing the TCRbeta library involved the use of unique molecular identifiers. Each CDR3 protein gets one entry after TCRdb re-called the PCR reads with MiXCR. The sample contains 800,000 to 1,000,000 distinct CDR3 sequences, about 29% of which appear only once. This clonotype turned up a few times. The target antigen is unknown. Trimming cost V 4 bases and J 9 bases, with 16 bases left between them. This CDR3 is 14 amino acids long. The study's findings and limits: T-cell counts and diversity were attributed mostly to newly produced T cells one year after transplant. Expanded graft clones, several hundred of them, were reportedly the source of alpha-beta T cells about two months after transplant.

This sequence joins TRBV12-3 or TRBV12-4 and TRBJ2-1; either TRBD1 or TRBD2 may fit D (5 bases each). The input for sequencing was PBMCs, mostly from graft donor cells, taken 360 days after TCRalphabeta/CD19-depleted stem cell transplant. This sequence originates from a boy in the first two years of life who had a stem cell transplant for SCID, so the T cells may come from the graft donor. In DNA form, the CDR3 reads TGTGCCAGCAGTTCCCGGGACCTCCGAGGTGAGCAGTTCTTC. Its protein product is CASSSRDLRGEQFF.